The 2 T cell receptor beta chains listed next were all sequenced from one sample in a study of cytomegalovirus exposure and HLA in healthy donors. The PCR made use of 60 Vbeta and 13 Jbeta primers. Sequencing was performed with immunoSEQ multiplex PCR; in TCRdb, only in-frame clones are kept and a portion is missing. Of about 99,000 clones listed, around 9.1% are singletons. The specimen sequenced was PBMCs. The receptors were sampled from a man aged 35 to 55 in good health and CMV-seropositive.

The chain has TRBV28 and TRBJ1-5, with a tentative D call TRBD1 (5 bases). The V and J ends lost 5 bases and 7 bases respectively, with 15 bases between them. From germline, CDR1 is MDHEN and CDR2 SYDVKM. The CDR3 has 14 residues. CDR3 coding DNA: TGTGCCAGCAGTCTAGGTAGGGGCGACCAGCCCCAGCATTTT. Protein sequence: CASSLGRGDQPQHF.

This clone has a handful of counts. J is TRBJ1-2 and V is TRBV28; D is unresolved. CDR3 size: 14 residues. CDR1 and CDR2 from the germline V gene are MDHEN and SYDVKM. V lost 8 bases to trimming and J lost 4 bases, with 17 bases between them. CDR3 DNA: TGTGCCAGCGTGTCTTCAGGCAACTTCTATGGCTACACCTTC. Protein sequence: CASVSSGNFYGYTF.